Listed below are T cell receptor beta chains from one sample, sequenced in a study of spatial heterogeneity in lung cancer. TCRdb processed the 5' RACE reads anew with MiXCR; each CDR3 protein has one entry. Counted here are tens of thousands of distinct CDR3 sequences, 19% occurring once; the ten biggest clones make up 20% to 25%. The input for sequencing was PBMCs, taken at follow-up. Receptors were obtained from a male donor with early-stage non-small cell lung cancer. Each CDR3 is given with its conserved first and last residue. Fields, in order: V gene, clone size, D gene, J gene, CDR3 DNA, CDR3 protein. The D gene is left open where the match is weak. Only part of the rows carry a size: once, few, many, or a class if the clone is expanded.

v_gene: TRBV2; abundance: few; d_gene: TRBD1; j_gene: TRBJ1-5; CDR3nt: TGTGCCAGCACCGGGACAGGTGGTAGCAATCAGCCCCAGCATTTT; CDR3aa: CASTGTGGSNQPQHF
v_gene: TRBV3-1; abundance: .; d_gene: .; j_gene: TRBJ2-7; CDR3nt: TGTGCCAGCAGCCTAAAACCAACCTTCGAGCAGTACTTC; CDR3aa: CASSLKPTFEQYF
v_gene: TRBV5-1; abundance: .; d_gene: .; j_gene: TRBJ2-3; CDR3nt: TGCGCCAGCAGCTACACCCTAGGCGATACGCAGTATTTT; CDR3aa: CASSYTLGDTQYF
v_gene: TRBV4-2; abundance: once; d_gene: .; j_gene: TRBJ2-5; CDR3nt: TGTGCCAGCAGCCAAGTGGAATCCCAAGAGACCCAGTACTTC; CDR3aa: CASSQVESQETQYF
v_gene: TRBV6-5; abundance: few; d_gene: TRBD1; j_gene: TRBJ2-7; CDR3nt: TGTGCCAGCAGGGCCGGGACAGGGGGGAGCTACGAGCAGTACTTC; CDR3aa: CASRAGTGGSYEQYF
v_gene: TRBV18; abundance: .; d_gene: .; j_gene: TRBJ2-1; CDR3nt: TGTGCCAGCTCACCACCGAATGACAATGAGCAGTTCTTC; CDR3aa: CASSPPNDNEQFF
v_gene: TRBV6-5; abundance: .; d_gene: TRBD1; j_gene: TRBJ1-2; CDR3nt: TGTGCCAGCAGGACGGGTCAGGGGGCCCCCTATGGCTACACCTTC; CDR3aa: CASRTGQGAPYGYTF
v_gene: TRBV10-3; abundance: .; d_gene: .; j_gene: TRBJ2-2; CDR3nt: TGTGCCTCCCAAGGGGGAGAGAACACCGGGGAGCTGTTTTTT; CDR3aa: CASQGGENTGELFF
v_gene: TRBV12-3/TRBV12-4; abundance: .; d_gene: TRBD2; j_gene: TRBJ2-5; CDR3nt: TGTGCCAGCAGTCTGCTGACTAGCGCAGAGACCCAGTACTTC; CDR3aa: CASSLLTSAETQYF
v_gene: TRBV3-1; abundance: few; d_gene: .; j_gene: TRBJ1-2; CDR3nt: TGTGCCAGCAGCCAAGGGGGCGGGAGTCCGTCCGGCTACACCTTC; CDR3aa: CASSQGGGSPSGYTF
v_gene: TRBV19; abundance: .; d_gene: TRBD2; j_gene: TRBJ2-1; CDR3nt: TGTGCCAGTAGTGGGACTAGCGTTCCTGTCTACAATGAGCAGTTCTTC; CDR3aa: CASSGTSVPVYNEQFF
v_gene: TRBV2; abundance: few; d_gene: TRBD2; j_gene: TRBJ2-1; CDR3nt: TGCGCCGTGGGTGGATCCCTAGCGGGGGGCTCCTACAATGAGCAGTTCTTC; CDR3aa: CAVGGSLAGGSYNEQFF
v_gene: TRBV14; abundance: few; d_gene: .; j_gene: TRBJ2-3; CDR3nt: TGTGCCAGCAGCCAAGTTGGGCGGGCGCGGACAGATACGCAGTATTTT; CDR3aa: CASSQVGRARTDTQYF
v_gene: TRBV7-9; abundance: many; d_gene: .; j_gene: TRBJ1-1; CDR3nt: TGTGCCAGCAGCTTAGGGACGGCGAACACTGAAGCTTTCTTT; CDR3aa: CASSLGTANTEAFF
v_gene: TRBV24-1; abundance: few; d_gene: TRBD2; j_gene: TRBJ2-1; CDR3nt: TGTGCCACCGCGACTAGCGGGGCCGACAATGAGCAGTTCTTC; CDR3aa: CATATSGADNEQFF
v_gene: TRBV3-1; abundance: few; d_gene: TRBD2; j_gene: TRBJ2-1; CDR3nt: TGTGCCAGCAGCCGCCGTAGCGGGACGACCTACAATGAGCAGTTCTTC; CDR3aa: CASSRRSGTTYNEQFF
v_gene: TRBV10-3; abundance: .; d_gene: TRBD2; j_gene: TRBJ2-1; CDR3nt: TGTGCCATCAGTGGGAGCCCTAGCGGGGGGACCTACAATGAGCAGTTCTTC; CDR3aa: CAISGSPSGGTYNEQFF
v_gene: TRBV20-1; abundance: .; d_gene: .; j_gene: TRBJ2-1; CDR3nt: TGCAGTGCTAGAGGGTTGGGACACTACAATGAGCAGTTCTTC; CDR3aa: CSARGLGHYNEQFF
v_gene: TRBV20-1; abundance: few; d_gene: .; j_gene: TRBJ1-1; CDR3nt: TGCAGTGTACGGGCCCCGAACACTGAAGCTTTCTTT; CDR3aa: CSVRAPNTEAFF
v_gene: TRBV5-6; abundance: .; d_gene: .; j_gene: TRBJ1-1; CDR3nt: TGTGCCAGCAGCTTGGGCAGCCGGAACACTGAAGCTTTCTTT; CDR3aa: CASSLGSRNTEAFF
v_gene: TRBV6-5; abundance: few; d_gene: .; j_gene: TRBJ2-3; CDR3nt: TGTGCCAGCAGTTACTCTTATACTAGCACAGATACGCAGTATTTT; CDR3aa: CASSYSYTSTDTQYF
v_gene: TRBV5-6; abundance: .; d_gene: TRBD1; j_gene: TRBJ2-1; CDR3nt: TGTGCCAGCAGCTTTGGGACAGGACCCAATGAGCAGTTCTTC; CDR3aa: CASSFGTGPNEQFF
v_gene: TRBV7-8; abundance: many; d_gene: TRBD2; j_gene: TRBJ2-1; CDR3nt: TGTGCCAGCAGCTTAGGGACTAGCAGCCTCAATGAGCAGTTCTTC; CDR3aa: CASSLGTSSLNEQFF
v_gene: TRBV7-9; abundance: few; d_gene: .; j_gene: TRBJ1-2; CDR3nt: TGTGCCAGCAGCTTACACGGACAGACTGGCTACACCTTC; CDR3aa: CASSLHGQTGYTF
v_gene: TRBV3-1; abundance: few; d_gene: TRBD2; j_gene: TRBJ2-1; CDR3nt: TGTGCCAGCAGCCAACTCGGGACTAGTATCCATGAGCAGTTCTTC; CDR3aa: CASSQLGTSIHEQFF
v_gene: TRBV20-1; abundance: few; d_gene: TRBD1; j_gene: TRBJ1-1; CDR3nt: TGCAGTGCTAGAGATGGGACAGGAACACCTGAAGCTTTCTTT; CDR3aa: CSARDGTGTPEAFF
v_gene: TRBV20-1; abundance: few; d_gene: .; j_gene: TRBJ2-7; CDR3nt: TGCAGTGCTAGACCAAGGAAGGGGAGGGGGCCCCATATCATATACGAGCAGTACTTC; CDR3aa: CSARPRKGRGPHIIYEQYF
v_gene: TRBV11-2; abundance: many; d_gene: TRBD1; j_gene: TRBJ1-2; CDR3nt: TGTGCCAGCAGCCGTGGACAGGTTAACTATGGCTACACCTTC; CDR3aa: CASSRGQVNYGYTF
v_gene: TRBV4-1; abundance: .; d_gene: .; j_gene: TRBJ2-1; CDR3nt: TGCGCCAGCAGCCAAGACGTAGCGATAAGTCAGTTCTTC; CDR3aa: CASSQDVAISQFF
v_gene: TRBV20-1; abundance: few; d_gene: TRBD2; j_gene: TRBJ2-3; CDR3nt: TGCAGTGCTTTTAGCGGGACGGCCACAGATACGCAGTATTTT; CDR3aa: CSAFSGTATDTQYF
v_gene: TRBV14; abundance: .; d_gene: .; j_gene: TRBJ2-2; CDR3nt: TGTGCCAGCAGCGAGCTGGCTAACACCGGGGAGCTGTTTTTT; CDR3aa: CASSELANTGELFF
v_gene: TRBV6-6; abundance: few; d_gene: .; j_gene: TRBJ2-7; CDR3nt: TGTGCCAGCAGTTACTGGGCAGCCAACTACGAGCAGTACTTC; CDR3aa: CASSYWAANYEQYF
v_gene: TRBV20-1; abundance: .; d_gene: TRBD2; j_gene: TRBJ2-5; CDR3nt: TGCAGTGCTAGAGATTTTGGCGGGAGACAAGAGACCCAGTACTTC; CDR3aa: CSARDFGGRQETQYF
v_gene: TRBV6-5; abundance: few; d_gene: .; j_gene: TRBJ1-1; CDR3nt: TGTGCCAGCAGTTACTCGAAGCACCTGGACACTGAAGCTTTCTTT; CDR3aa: CASSYSKHLDTEAFF
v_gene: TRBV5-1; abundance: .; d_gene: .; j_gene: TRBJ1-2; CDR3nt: TGCGCCAGCAGCATTGACAGCCCCTATGGCTACACCTTC; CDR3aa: CASSIDSPYGYTF
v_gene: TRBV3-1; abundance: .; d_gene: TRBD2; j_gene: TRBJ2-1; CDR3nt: TGTGCCAGCAGCCAAGATCGACTAGCGGTCGGGAATGAGCAGTTCTTC; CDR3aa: CASSQDRLAVGNEQFF
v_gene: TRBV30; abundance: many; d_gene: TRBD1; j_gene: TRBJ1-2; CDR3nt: TGTGCCGGGAACAGGGGGGCATGGTACTATGGCTACACCTTC; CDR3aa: CAGNRGAWYYGYTF
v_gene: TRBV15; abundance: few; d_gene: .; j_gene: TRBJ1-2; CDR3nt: TGTGCCACCAGCAGAGATCCCGACAGAACGGATGGCTACACCTTC; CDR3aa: CATSRDPDRTDGYTF
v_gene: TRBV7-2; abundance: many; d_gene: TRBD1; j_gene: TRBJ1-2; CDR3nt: TGTGCCAGCAGCTCCACACCGGGACAGGGCCGCTACACCTTC; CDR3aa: CASSSTPGQGRYTF
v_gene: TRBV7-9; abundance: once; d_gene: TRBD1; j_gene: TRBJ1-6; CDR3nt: TGTGCCAGCAGCTTGACAGGGGGCAGAAGCTATAATTCACCCCTCCACTTT; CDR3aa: CASSLTGGRSYNSPLHF
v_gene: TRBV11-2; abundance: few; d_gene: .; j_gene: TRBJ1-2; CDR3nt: TGTGCCAGCAGCTCGCAATCTAGCTATGGCTACACCTTC; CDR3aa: CASSSQSSYGYTF
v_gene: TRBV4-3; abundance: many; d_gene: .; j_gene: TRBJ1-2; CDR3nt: TGCGCCAGCAGCCAAGCGCCGGGGGGAAACTATGGCTACACCTTC; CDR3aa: CASSQAPGGNYGYTF
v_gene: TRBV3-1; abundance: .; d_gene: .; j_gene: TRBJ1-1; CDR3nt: TGTGCCAGCAGCCTAACGGCCCGGTCTCCCGAAGCTTTCTTT; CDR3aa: CASSLTARSPEAFF
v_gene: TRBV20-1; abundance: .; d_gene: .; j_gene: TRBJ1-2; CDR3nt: TGCAGTGCTAGAGATCGCGGGGTCTATGGCTACACCTTC; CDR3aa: CSARDRGVYGYTF